What follows is one T cell receptor beta chain and its context. These data belong to a study of CD8 T cells in Susac syndrome. Per germline, CDR1 SGHVS and CDR2 FNYEAQ. V shed 6 bases, J shed 3 bases, and the junction held 8 bases outside the gene matches. This CDR3 has 15 amino acids. When the RNA was reverse transcribed, random hexamers were used with an input of roughly 0.45 to 1 ug. TCRdb redid the calling of the immunoSEQ multiplex PCR reads with MiXCR, one entry per CDR3 protein. The sample carries 210,000 or so distinct CDR3 sequences, 80% to 95% recorded once. Sequencing targeted TCR beta in T cells from blood (CD8+ and CD4+). The multiple sclerosis controls were treatment-naive patients affected by stable or active relapsing-remitting disease. Bulk CD8+ and CD4+ cells came from magnetic negative isolation; CD8+ TEMRA by FACS.

The chain uses TRBV7-6 and TRBJ2-1, with 7 bases aligning to TRBD2. The sample was CD8+ T cells from PBMCs. This TCR came from a human donor with multiple sclerosis. CDR3 DNA sequence: TGTGCCAGCAGTTCTGGACTAGGGAACTACAATGAGCAGTTCTTC. Translation: CASSSGLGNYNEQFF.